Listed here is a single T cell receptor beta chain. Its antigen is not yet known. No much larger clone exists at a distance of one base, and base qualities are not known. This specimen comes from a study of vaccination and CD4 T cells after COVID-19 (dated by TCRdb to the early 2020s). With respect to the entire study: Convalescent patients had a positive SARS-CoV-2 result on nasal swab PCR, and of these patients, several had mild disease and one had severe disease. Control cultures received a CEFX viral epitope pool as the positive control, an HIV-1 Nef peptide pool as the negative control, or no peptide. Two doses of either the Pfizer-BioNTech BNT162b2 vaccine (n=8) or the Moderna mRNA-1273 vaccine (n=2) were administered to participants. Post-vaccine blood samples were taken a median of approximately 76 days after the second vaccine dose, with a range of roughly 14 to 241 days. The spike-specific CD4+ TCR repertoire was compared before and after mRNA vaccination in about nine COVID-19 convalescent patients and a few infection-naive healthy vaccine recipients. For stimulating the cultures, overlapping spike peptide pools were used, derived from SARS-CoV-2 as well as from the common cold coronaviruses HCoV-NL63, HCoV-OC43 and HCoV-229E. Post-COVID blood samples from convalescent patients were collected a median of about 110 days after diagnosis, with a range of roughly 30 to 170 days. Six males and four females were included in the convalescent cohort, with two Hispanic individuals, seven Caucasians, two Asians and one multiracial person represented. What the authors observed across the whole study: The number of convalescent patients in the study was relatively small, and the study did not examine early timepoints following natural infection. In convalescent patients, nearly all vaccine-specific clones (304 of 307) were found to be mono-reactive for SARS-CoV-2 spike rather than cross-reactive with common cold coronaviruses. Among convalescent patients, a median about 86% of the SARS-CoV-2-reactive clones seen after vaccination appeared only after vaccination, which suggests priming specific to the vaccine. The median number of SARS-CoV-2-reactive clonotypes rose from 20 to 25 after infection to a few dozen after vaccination, but the change was not significant.

Library preparation used PCR. DNA from cultured CD4+ T cells underwent TCR sequencing with the Oncomine TCR Beta short-read assay at the Johns Hopkins FTIC core. The QIAamp micro DNA kit was used to extract genomic DNA from the cultured CD4+ T cells. Oncomine TCR Beta libraries from cultured CD4+ T cells were pooled with unique dual indexes and sequenced on an Illumina iSeq 100. Concerning the study's data processing: Non-productive sequences were removed, and CDR3s that did not start with C, did not end with F or W, or were shorter than 7 amino acids were discarded. The MANAFEST web application was used to identify antigen-specific clonotypes by comparing peptide-stimulated wells against reference wells and other culture wells. An FDR below 0.05, an odds ratio above 5, and a productive frequency above 0.1% in at least two of three replicate wells were required for clones to be considered positive. A clonotype counted as cross-reactive if it showed significant expansion both in the SARS-CoV-2 spike wells and in at least one common cold coronavirus spike condition. Levenshtein distances (stringdist) and unrooted phylogenetic trees (ape) in R version 3.6.1 were used to assess CDR3 homology. The raw public data were reprocessed by TCRdb itself: fastp quality trimming at Q25, MiXCR clonotype calling, in-frame beta chains only. A single entry per CDR3 protein holds the most common genes and DNA from its merged rows. The V and J calls follow TCRdb's processing rather than the paper's. The sample table shows over 2,500 distinct CDR3 sequences, and approximately 22% are seen once. The leading ten clones occupy about 53% of the sample.

At the junction V is shortened by 2 bases and J by 8 bases; bases outside the gene matches: 2. From cysteine to phenylalanine, the CDR3 is 14 amino acids long. Only the CDR3 portion is preserved as DNA: 42 bases, with reading frame beginning at the first base. The germline V gene encodes CDR1 MRHNA and CDR2 SNTAGT. The sample's treatment or condition, from its label and the paper: approximately nine-day PBMC culture with coronavirus spike peptide pools or control peptides (ViraFEST assay). The ViraFEST assay, used in the study, expanded antigen-specific T cells with peptide pools and then identified the expanded clonotypes through TCR sequencing. The convalescent patients' positive SARS-CoV-2 PCR tests were from March to December 2020, which was before the Alpha, Beta and Delta variants emerged in the United States. Roughly 2 million PBMCs per well were cultured in IMDM with 5% human AB serum and 8.5 to 10 IU/ml IL-2, plus 10 ug/ml peptide pools. On days 3 and 7, half of the culture medium was replaced with fresh IL-2-containing medium. After roughly 11 days of culture, CD4+ T cells were isolated by negative selection with the EasySep CD4+ T cell isolation kit. PBMCs were separated from whole blood using Ficoll-Paque Plus gradient centrifugation and then either used fresh or cryopreserved at -140C. Each culture condition was generally run in triplicate wells.

Sequenced here: CD4+ T cells from blood, cultured in vitro, sampled after SARS-CoV-2 vaccination. The receptor comes from a human donor who had recovered from COVID-19. Recombination connected TRBV6-4 to TRBJ2-1, and 11 junctional nucleotides match TRBD1. The bases read TGTGCCAGCAGTGACGGGACAGGGGGTTATGAGCAGTTCTTC. The encoded protein is CASSDGTGGYEQFF.